This entry lists 30 T cell receptor beta chains sequenced from one sample in a study of identical twins. A single record per CDR3 protein comes from TCRdb applying MiXCR to the 5' RACE reads. The sample carries about 520,000 distinct CDR3 sequences, less than 25% recorded once. The same data also contributed to another study, on T cells expressing NK-cell markers.

Sequencing was performed on CD4+ T cells sorted from blood. Every receptor here comes from a woman aged 18-30 years in good health.

J is TRBJ2-7 and V is TRBV7-2, with D tentatively TRBD2 (6 bases). V lost 2 bases, J lost 4 bases, and 15 bases lay in between. The CDR3 length is 15 residues. The germline CDR1 and CDR2 sequences are SGHTA and FQGNSA. In DNA, the CDR3 is TGTGCCAGCAGCTTATCCGGGGGAAAGGGGTACGAGCAGTACTTC. It yields the protein CASSLSGGKGYEQYF.

This clonotype showed up just a few times. The chain links TRBV7-2 to TRBJ2-1; D unresolved. The V gene's germline CDR1 is SGHTA and CDR2 FQGNSA. This CDR3 region has 13 residues. V was clipped by 5 bases and J by 5 bases, with 10 bases between them. Written as DNA, the CDR3 is TGTGCCAGCAGCCGACTGTTTAACAATGAGCAGTTCTTC. Protein: CASSRLFNNEQFF.

The chain combines TRBV20-1 with TRBJ2-5; 13 nucleotides line up with TRBD2. The ends lost 6 bases at V and 7 bases at J; junction bases unmatched: 5. Germline V gene sequence: CDR1 DFQATT, CDR2 SNEGSKA (reference sequence). The CDR3 is 13 residues long. For the CDR3, the DNA is TGCAGTGCCCCGGGACTAGCGGGGACGACCCAGTACTTC. Translating it yields CSAPGLAGTTQYF.

The chain employs TRBV6-5 and TRBJ2-3, with D perhaps TRBD1 (6 bases). Germline V lookup: CDR1 MNHEY, CDR2 SVGAGI. The CDR3 spans 13 residues. V lost 2 bases and J lost 5, with 8 bases in between. The CDR3 loop is CASSYPRGDTQYF. The CDR3 coding sequence is TGTGCCAGCAGTTACCCCAGGGGAGATACGCAGTATTTT.

This clonotype has more than one count but fewer than ten. The chain joins TRBV16 to TRBJ1-2; the D gene is possibly TRBD1 (5 bases). CDR1 and CDR2 (germline): KGHSY, FQNENV. This CDR3 has 13 amino acids. V shed 4 bases and J shed 6 bases, with 12 bases lying between them. This CDR3 is CASSPRAGHGYTF. DNA for the CDR3: TGTGCCAGCAGCCCCCGGGCAGGGCATGGCTACACCTTC. The full variable domain, in which reference TRBV16 and TRBJ1-2 provide the parts outside the CDR3, is GEEVAQTPKHLVRGEGQKAKLYCAPIKGHSYVFWYQQVLKNEFKFLISFQNENVFDETGMPKERFSAKCLPNSPCSLEIQATKLEDSAVYFCASSPRAGHGYTFGSGTRLTVV.

This clonotype was found a few times. The DNA of the CDR3 is TGCAGTGCTGTAGACAGCCTCAATGAAAAACTGTTTTTT. Protein sequence: CSAVDSLNEKLFF. V and J are TRBV20-1 and TRBJ1-4; the D gene is possibly TRBD1 (5 bases). Between the trimmed V and J ends, which lost 5 bases and 5 bases, there was a span of 12 bases. The CDR3 sequence is 13 residues long. Germline CDR1 and CDR2: DFQATT and SNEGSKA (reference sequence).

The gene calls are TRBV18 and TRBJ2-5; 11 bases line up with TRBD1. CDR1 KGHSH and CDR2 LQKENI come from the germline V gene. V dropped 3 bases and J dropped 4; count of bases not matched to a gene: 4. The CDR3 consists of 15 residues. Written as DNA, the CDR3 is TGTGCCAGCTCACCGCCGGACAGGGGGCGAGAGACCCAGTACTTC. Encoded protein: CASSPPDRGRETQYF.

At least ten counts were recorded for this clonotype. The gene calls are TRBV20-1 and TRBJ1-2, with a weak D call TRBD1 (5 bases). Trimming took 4 bases from V and 6 from J, leaving 9 bases between them. The CDR3 sequence is 11 residues long. Germline V CDR1 and CDR2: DFQATT, SNEGSKA (reference sequence). The CDR3, as DNA: TGCAGTGCTACGCGGGGGAATGGCTACACCTTC. It codes for CSATRGNGYTF.

The chain employs TRBV6-1 and TRBJ2-5; TRBD1 matches at 9 bases. The CDR3 spans 16 residues. Germline assignment: CDR1 MNHNS and CDR2 SASEGT. The trim removed 5 bases at V and 4 bases at J, leaving 11 bases unmatched. CDR3 in amino acids: CASSPSRTGVRETQYF. As DNA, the CDR3 is TGTGCCAGCAGTCCCTCTAGGACAGGGGTGAGAGAGACCCAGTACTTC.

V is TRBV7-9 and J is TRBJ2-1; maybe TRBD1 (5 bases). CDR1 and CDR2 (germline): SEHNR, FQNEAQ (reference sequence). Trimming cost V 1 base and J 0 bases, with 7 bases left between them. There are 15 residues in the CDR3. The CDR3 sequence is CASSLGQNSYNEQFF. CDR3 sequence (DNA): TGTGCCAGCAGCTTAGGACAGAACTCCTACAATGAGCAGTTCTTC.

The table lists this clonotype with a few counts. J is TRBJ2-7 and V is TRBV29-1; D gene unclear. The germline CDR1 and CDR2 sequences are SQVTM and ANQGSEA. The CDR3 runs to 14 residues. The V and J ends lost 6 bases and 0 bases respectively, with 15 bases between them. The CDR3 is CSVPSALSSYEQYF. The CDR3 DNA is TGCAGCGTCCCCAGCGCCCTCAGCTCCTACGAGCAGTACTTC.

V is TRBV9 and J is TRBJ1-2; a possible D gene is TRBD1 (5 bases). CDR1 and CDR2 (germline): SGDLS, YYNGEE. V gave up 0 bases and J gave up 3 bases, with 12 bases separating them. This CDR3 is built from 15 residues. Written as DNA, the CDR3 is TGTGCCAGCAGCGTAGATCCAGGGACTGACTATGGCTACACCTTC. This encodes CASSVDPGTDYGYTF.

CDR3: CASSLFWTGGGRETQYF. CDR3 in DNA: TGTGCCAGCAGTCTCTTTTGGACAGGGGGAGGTCGAGAGACCCAGTACTTC. This chain uses TRBV12-3 or TRBV12-4 with TRBJ2-5; 10 bases are shared with TRBD1. The junction had 13 bases not matched to a gene; V was cut back by 5 bases and J by 4 bases. The CDR3 sequence is 17 residues long.

The chain has TRBV18 and TRBJ2-3; D is uncertain. V lost 1 base to trimming and J lost 2 bases, with 13 bases between them. This CDR3 is 16 amino acids long. Per the germline V gene, CDR1 is KGHSH and CDR2 is LQKENI. Here the CDR3 reads CASSPRPQTDTDTQYF. For the CDR3, the DNA is TGTGCCAGCTCACCACGACCCCAAACCGACACAGATACGCAGTATTTT.

V and J are TRBV19 and TRBJ2-4, with 9 bases fitting TRBD1. J lost 9 bases, V lost 5 bases, and 5 bases had no gene match. The length of the CDR3 is 13 residues. In germline, CDR1 is LNHDA, CDR2 SQIVND (reference sequence). This CDR3 is CASSVTGGGIQYF. Written as DNA, the CDR3 is TGTGCCAGTAGTGTGACAGGGGGTGGCATTCAGTACTTC.

The J gene is TRBJ2-3, the V gene TRBV7-8; D could derive from TRBD1 or TRBD2 (6 bases each). V was clipped by 8 bases and J by 2 bases, with 14 bases between them. The CDR3 covers 14 residues. Germline assignment: CDR1 SGHVS and CDR2 FQNEAQ. CDR3 sequence reads: CASGHRGDTDTQYF. CDR3 sequence (DNA): TGTGCCAGCGGGCATAGGGGGGACACAGATACGCAGTATTTT.

CDR3 region: CASSTRQGGYNEQFF. CDR3 in DNA: TGCGCCAGCAGCACACGACAGGGTGGGTACAATGAGCAGTTCTTC. The rearrangement links TRBV5-1 to TRBJ2-1; TRBD1 matches at 7 bases. The CDR3 covers 15 residues. Unmatched junction bases numbered 8, after V lost 4 bases and J lost 4 bases. The germline CDR1 and CDR2 sequences are SGHRS and YFSETQ.

This clonotype appeared a few times. The chain has TRBV2 and TRBJ2-7; TRBD1 aligns across 8 bases. With V trimmed by 6 bases and J by 12 bases, 10 bases remained unmatched. This CDR3 spans 12 amino acids. CDR1 is SNHLY and CDR2 is FYNNEI in the germline V gene. The DNA of the CDR3 is TGTGCCAGCAGATCTGACAGGGGAGCTCTGTACTTC. It specifies CASRSDRGALYF.

This chain links TRBV7-9 with TRBJ2-5; 9 bases map to TRBD1. The germline gives CDR1 SEHNR, CDR2 FQNEAQ (reference sequence). This CDR3 spans 14 amino acids. Trimming took 5 bases from V and 7 from J; bases not matched to a gene: 8. CDR3 residues: CASSPGQGVVTQYF. CDR3 nucleotide sequence: TGTGCCAGCAGCCCGGGACAGGGAGTCGTGACCCAGTACTTC.

The rearrangement joins TRBV6-1 to TRBJ2-7; 8 bases line up with TRBD2. Germline values: CDR1 MNHNS, CDR2 SASEGT. J lost 4 bases, V lost 7 bases, and 6 bases had no gene match. This CDR3 has 13 residues. CDR3 protein: CASTPTGGYEQYF. Written as DNA, the CDR3 is TGTGCCAGCACCCCAACGGGAGGGTACGAGCAGTACTTC.

The rearrangement links TRBV20-1 to TRBJ1-1; D call uncertain. The germline gives CDR1 DFQATT, CDR2 SNEGSKA (reference sequence). The CDR3 runs 11 residues. Between the trimmed V and J ends, which lost 1 base and 11 bases, there was a span of 11 bases. CDR3 bases: TGCAGTGCTAGAGTAGTCTGGGGTGCTTTCTTT. Translating it yields CSARVVWGAFF.

CDR3 amino acids: CASSYDLTGGNYNEQFF. In DNA, the CDR3 is TGTGCCAGCAGTTACGACTTGACGGGAGGGAACTACAATGAGCAGTTCTTC. The chain uses TRBV6-5 and TRBJ2-1, with 8 bases fitting TRBD2. CDR3 length equals 17 residues. Trimming removed 2 bases from V and 3 bases from J; junction bases left unmatched: 9. CDR1 and CDR2 (germline): MNHEY, SVGAGI.

This chain links TRBV20-1 with TRBJ2-1; possibly TRBD2 for D (5 bases). V was clipped by 3 bases and J by 8 bases, with 11 bases between them. CDR3 size: 12 residues. Germline V CDR1 and CDR2: DFQATT, SNEGSKA (reference sequence). The CDR3 sequence is CSARRAADEQFF. DNA of the CDR3: TGCAGTGCTAGGCGTGCAGCGGATGAGCAGTTCTTC.

This sequence joins TRBV10-2 and TRBJ2-1; 7 bases match TRBD2. CDR1 is WSHSY and CDR2 is SAAADI in the germline V gene. J lost 9 bases, V lost 8 bases, and 13 bases had no gene match. The CDR3 extends over 14 amino acids. CDR3 amino acids: CASEELAKRSEQFF. CDR3 bases: TGCGCCAGCGAAGAACTAGCGAAAAGGAGTGAGCAGTTCTTC.

At least ten counts were recorded for this clonotype. The rearrangement uses TRBV6-5 and TRBJ1-6; D unresolved. Germline V gene data show CDR1 as MNHEY and CDR2 as SVGAGI. This CDR3 has 13 residues. V lost 0 bases and J 6 bases, leaving 3 bases between the germline ends. The CDR3, as DNA: TGTGCCAGCAGTTACTCCGCTAATTCACCCCTCCACTTT. It is translated as CASSYSANSPLHF.

The rearrangement uses TRBV20-1 and TRBJ1-1; a weak D match, TRBD1 (6 bases). The CDR3 contains 15 residues. CDR1 DFQATT and CDR2 SNEGSKA come from the germline V gene (reference sequence). The V end lost 4 bases, the J end lost 2 bases, and 17 bases lay between the germline ends. CDR3 DNA sequence: TGCAGTGCTACCAGCTCGCGGGGGGCCAACACTGAAGCTTTCTTT. Translated, it gives CSATSSRGANTEAFF.

This rearrangement joins TRBV20-1 to TRBJ2-2, with 12 bases matching TRBD2. Germline trimming cut 6 bases from V and 13 bases from J; bases unmatched to any gene: 6. Germline V gene sequence: CDR1 DFQATT, CDR2 SNEGSKA (reference sequence). The CDR3 is made up of 12 amino acids. The CDR3 region is CSAIGTSGLLFF. CDR3 in DNA: TGCAGTGCAATCGGGACTAGCGGGCTGCTGTTTTTT.

The chain is built from TRBV4-2 and TRBJ1-2; D remains ambiguous. CDR1 LGHNA and CDR2 YNFKEQ come from the germline V gene. This CDR3 is built from 16 residues. Trimming cost V 1 base and J 3 bases, with 15 bases left between them. Here the CDR3 DNA reads TGTGCCAGCAGCCAAGTTGATGGTACGGAAGACTATGGCTACACCTTC. Translated: CASSQVDGTEDYGYTF.

The chain recombines TRBV20-1 with TRBJ2-4; D possibly corresponds to TRBD1 (6 bases). The CDR3 spans 15 residues. In germline, CDR1 is DFQATT, CDR2 SNEGSKA (reference sequence). V was trimmed by 1 base and J by 0 bases, leaving 10 bases between them. The CDR3 DNA sequence: TGCAGTGCTAGAGCGGGACAACTAGCCAAAAACATTCAGTACTTC. Its protein is CSARAGQLAKNIQYF.

This clonotype appeared a few times. The rearrangement uses TRBV20-1 and TRBJ1-5; no clear D gene. Germline V lookup: CDR1 DFQATT, CDR2 SNEGSKA (reference sequence). The CDR3 consists of 14 residues. Trimming removed 0 bases from V and 4 bases from J, with 10 bases in between. CDR3 region: CSARDKSPNQPQHF. The CDR3 region has the DNA TGCAGTGCTAGAGATAAATCCCCGAATCAGCCCCAGCATTTT.